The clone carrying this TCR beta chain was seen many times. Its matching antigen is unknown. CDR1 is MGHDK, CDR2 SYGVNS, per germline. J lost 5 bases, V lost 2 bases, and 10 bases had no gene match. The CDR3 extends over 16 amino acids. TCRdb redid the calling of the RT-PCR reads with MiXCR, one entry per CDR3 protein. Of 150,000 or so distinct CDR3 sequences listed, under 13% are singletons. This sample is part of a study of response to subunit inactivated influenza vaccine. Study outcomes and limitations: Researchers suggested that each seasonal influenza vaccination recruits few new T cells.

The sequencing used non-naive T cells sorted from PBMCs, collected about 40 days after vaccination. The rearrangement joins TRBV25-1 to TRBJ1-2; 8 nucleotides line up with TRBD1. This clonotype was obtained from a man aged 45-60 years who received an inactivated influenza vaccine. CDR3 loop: CASSEGTGARSYGYTF. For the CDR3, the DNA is TGTGCCAGCAGTGAAGGGACAGGCGCTCGTTCGTATGGCTACACCTTC.